This record covers a single TCR beta chain. These data belong to a study of T cell changes during pregnancy in multiple sclerosis. Produced via immunoSEQ multiplex PCR; TCRdb's table is partial and in-frame only. In the table there are more than 9,000 clones, about 89% of which are singletons. Germline CDR1 and CDR2: SGHTA and FQGNSA. V was clipped by 5 bases and J by 4 bases; unmatched bases: 3. The length of the CDR3 is 13 residues. V gene TRBV7-2 combines with J gene TRBJ1-2; TRBD1 matches 8 bases. The sample here was CD8+ T cells from peripheral blood mononuclear cells, taken in the first trimester of pregnancy. This clonotype was obtained from a female donor in good health, enrolled as a control in a pregnancy study. The CDR3 sequence is CASSTGGVYGYTF. CDR3 in DNA: TGTGCCAGCAGCACAGGGGGGGTCTATGGCTACACCTTC.